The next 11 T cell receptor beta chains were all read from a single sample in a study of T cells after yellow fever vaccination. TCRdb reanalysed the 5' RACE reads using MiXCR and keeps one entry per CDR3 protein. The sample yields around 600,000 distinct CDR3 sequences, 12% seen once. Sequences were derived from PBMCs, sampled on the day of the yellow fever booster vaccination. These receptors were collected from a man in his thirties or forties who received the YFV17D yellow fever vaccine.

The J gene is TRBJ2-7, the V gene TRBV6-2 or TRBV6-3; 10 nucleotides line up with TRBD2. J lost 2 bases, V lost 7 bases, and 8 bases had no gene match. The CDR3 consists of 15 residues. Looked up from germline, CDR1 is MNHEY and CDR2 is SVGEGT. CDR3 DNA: TGTGCCAGCAAGCACCTAGCGGGAGCCCCCTACGAGCAGTACTTC. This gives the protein CASKHLAGAPYEQYF.

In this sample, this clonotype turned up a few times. CDR3 DNA: TGTGCCAGCAGCGTAGGCTATACGCAGTATTTT. This gives the protein CASSVGYTQYF. The chain has TRBV9 and TRBJ2-3; D ambiguous. CDR3 length: 11 residues. The ends were cut back, 0 bases at V and 7 bases at J, with 3 bases in the middle. CDR1 and CDR2 (germline): SGDLS, YYNGEE. Supplemented by reference TRBV9 and TRBJ2-3, the full variable domain reads DSGVTQTPKHLITATGQRVTLRCSPRSGDLSVYWYQQSLDQGLQFLIQYYNGEERAKGNILERFSAQQFPDLHSELNLSSLELGDSALYFCASSVGYTQYFGPGTRLTVL.

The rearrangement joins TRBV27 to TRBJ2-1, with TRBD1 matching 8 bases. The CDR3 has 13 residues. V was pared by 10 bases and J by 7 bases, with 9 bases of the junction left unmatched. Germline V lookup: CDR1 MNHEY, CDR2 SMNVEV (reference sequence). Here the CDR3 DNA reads TGTGCCACCAGAGTCAGGGGGCGGAATGAGCAGTTCTTC. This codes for CATRVRGRNEQFF.

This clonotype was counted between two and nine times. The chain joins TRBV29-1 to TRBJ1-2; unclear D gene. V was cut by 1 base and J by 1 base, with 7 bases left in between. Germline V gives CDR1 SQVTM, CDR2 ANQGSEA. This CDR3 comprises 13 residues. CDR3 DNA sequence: TGCAGCGTTGAAGGAGGGAGTAACTATGGCTACACCTTC. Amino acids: CSVEGGSNYGYTF. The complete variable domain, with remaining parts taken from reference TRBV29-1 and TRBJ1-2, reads SAVISQKPSRDICQRGTSLTIQCQVDSQVTMMFWYRQQPGQSLTLIATANQGSEATYESGFVIDKFPISRPNLTFSTLTVSNMSPEDSSIYLCSVEGGSNYGYTFGSGTRLTVV.

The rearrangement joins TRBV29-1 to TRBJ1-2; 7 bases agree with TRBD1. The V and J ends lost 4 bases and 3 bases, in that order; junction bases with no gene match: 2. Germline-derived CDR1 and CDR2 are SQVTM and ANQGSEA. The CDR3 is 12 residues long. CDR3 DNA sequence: TGCAGCGTTGTAGGGACAGACTATGGCTACACCTTC. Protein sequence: CSVVGTDYGYTF.

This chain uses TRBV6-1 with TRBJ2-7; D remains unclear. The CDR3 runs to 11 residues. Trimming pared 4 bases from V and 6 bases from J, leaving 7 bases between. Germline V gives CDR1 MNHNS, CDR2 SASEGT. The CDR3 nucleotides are TGTGCCAGCAGTGGGGAACTCGAGCAGTACTTC. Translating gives CASSGELEQYF.

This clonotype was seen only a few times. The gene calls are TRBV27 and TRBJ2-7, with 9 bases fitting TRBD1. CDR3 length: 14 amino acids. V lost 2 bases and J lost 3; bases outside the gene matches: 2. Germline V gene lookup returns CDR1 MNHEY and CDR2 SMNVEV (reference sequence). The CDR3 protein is CASSLRQGGYEQYF. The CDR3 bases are TGTGCCAGCAGTTTACGACAGGGGGGCTACGAGCAGTACTTC.

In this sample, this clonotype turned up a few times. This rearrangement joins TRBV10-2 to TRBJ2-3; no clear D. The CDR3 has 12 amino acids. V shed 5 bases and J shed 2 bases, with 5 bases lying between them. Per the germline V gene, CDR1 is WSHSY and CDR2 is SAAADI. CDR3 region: CASSMLTDTQYF. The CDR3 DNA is TGCGCCAGCAGTATGCTCACAGATACGCAGTATTTT.

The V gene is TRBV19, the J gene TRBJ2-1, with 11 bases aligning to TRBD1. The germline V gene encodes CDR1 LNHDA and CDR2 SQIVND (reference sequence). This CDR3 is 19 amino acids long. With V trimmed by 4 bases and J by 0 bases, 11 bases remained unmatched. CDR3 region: CASSSRTGGYMSSYNEQFF. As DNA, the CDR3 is TGTGCCAGTAGTAGTCGGACAGGGGGCTACATGAGCTCCTACAATGAGCAGTTCTTC. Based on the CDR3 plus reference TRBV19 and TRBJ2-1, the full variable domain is DGGITQSPKYLFRKEGQNVTLSCEQNLNHDAMYWYRQDPGQGLRLIYYSQIVNDFQKGDIAEGYSVSREKKESFPLTVTSAQKNPTAFYLCASSSRTGGYMSSYNEQFFGPGTRLTVL.

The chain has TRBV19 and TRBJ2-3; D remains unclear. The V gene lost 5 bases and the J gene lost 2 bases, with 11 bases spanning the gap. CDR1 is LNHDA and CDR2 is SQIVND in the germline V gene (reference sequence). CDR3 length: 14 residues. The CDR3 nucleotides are TGTGCCAGTAGTGACGTACGATACACAGATACGCAGTATTTT. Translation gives CASSDVRYTDTQYF.

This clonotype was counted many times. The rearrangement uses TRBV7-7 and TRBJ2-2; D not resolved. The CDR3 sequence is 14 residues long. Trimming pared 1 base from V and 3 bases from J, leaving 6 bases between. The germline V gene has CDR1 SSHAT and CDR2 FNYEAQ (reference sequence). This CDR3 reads CASSLEQYTGELFF. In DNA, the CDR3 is TGTGCCAGCAGCTTAGAGCAGTACACCGGGGAGCTGTTTTTT. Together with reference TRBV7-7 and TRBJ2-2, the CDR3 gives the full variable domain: GAGVSQSPRYKVTKRGQDVTLRCDPISSHATLYWYQQALGQGPEFLTYFNYEAQPDKSGLPSDRFSAERPEGSISTLTIQRTEQRDSAMYRCASSLEQYTGELFFGEGSRLTVL.